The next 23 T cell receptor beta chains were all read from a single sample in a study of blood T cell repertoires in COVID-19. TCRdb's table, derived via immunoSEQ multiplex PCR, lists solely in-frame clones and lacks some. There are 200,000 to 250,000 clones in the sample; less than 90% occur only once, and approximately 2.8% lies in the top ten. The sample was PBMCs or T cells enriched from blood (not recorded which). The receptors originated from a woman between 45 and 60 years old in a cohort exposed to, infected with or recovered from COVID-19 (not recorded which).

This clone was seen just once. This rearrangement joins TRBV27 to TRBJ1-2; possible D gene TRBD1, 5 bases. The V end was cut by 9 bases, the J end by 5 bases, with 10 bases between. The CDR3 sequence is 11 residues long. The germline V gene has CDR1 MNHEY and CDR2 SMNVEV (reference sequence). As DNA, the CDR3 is TGTGCCAGTGGACAAACATATGGCTACACCTTC. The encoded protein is CASGQTYGYTF.

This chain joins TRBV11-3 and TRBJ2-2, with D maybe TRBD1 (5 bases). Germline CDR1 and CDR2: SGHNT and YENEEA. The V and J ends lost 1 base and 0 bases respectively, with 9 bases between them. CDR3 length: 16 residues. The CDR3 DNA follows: TGTGCCAGCAGCTTAGCTGGACACTCGAACACCGGGGAGCTGTTTTTT. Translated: CASSLAGHSNTGELFF. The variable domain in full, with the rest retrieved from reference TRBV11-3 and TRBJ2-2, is EAGVVQSPRYKIIEKKQPVAFWCNPISGHNTLYWYLQNLGQGPELLIRYENEEAVDDSQLPKDRFSAERLKGVDSTLKIQPAELGDSAVYLCASSLAGHSNTGELFFGEGSRLTVL.

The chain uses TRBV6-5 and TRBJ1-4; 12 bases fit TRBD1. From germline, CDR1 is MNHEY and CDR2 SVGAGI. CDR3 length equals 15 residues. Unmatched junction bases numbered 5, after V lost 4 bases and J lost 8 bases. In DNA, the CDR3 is TGTGCCAGCAGTTCCTTGGGACAGGGGGCGGAAAAACTGTTTTTT. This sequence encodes CASSSLGQGAEKLFF.

DNA of the CDR3: TGCGCCAGCAGCCACACGCAGGGGGCGGCGGGCTATGGCTACACCTTC. This encodes CASSHTQGAAGYGYTF. The genes are TRBV5-1 and TRBJ1-2, with TRBD1 matching 8 bases. The CDR3 extends over 16 amino acids. The V gene end was trimmed by 4 bases and the J gene end by 4 bases; junction bases not matched to a gene: 12. Germline V CDR1 and CDR2: SGHRS, YFSETQ.

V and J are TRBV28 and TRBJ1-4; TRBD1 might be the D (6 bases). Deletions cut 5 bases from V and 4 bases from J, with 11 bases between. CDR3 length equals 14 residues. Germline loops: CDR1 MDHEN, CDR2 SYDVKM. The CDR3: CASSQTGHNEKLFF. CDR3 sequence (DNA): TGTGCCAGCAGTCAGACAGGCCATAATGAAAAACTGTTTTTT. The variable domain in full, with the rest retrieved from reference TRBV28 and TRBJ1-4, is DVKVTQSSRYLVKRTGEKVFLECVQDMDHENMFWYRQDPGLGLRLIYFSYDVKMKEKGDIPEGYSVSREKKERFSLILESASTNQTSMYLCASSQTGHNEKLFFGSGTQLSVL.

The CDR3 region has the DNA TGTGCCAGCAGTTGGCTTCCCTCTGGGGCCAACGTCCTGACTTTC. Translated: CASSWLPSGANVLTF. V gene TRBV6-5 combines with J gene TRBJ2-6, with D unresolved. Germline CDR1 and CDR2: MNHEY and SVGAGI. The CDR3 spans 15 residues. Between the trimmed V and J ends, which lost 4 bases and 0 bases, there was a span of 7 bases.

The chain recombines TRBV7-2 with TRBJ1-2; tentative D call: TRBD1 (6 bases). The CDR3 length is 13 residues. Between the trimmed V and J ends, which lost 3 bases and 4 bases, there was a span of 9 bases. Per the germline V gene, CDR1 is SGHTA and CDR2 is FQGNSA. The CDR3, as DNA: TGTGCCAGCAGCTTGGACAGCCTCTATGGCTACACCTTC. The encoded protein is CASSLDSLYGYTF.

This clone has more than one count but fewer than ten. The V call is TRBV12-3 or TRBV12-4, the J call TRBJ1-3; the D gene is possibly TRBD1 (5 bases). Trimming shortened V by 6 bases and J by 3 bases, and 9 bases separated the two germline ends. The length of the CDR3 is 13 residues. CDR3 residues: CASSKTDGNTIYF. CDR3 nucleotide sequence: TGTGCCAGCAGCAAGACAGATGGAAACACCATATATTTT.

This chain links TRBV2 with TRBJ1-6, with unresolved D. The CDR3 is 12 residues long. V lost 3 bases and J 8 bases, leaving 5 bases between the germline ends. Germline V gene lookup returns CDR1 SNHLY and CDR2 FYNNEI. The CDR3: CASSDYYSPLHF. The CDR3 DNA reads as TGTGCCAGCAGTGACTACTATTCACCCCTCCACTTT.

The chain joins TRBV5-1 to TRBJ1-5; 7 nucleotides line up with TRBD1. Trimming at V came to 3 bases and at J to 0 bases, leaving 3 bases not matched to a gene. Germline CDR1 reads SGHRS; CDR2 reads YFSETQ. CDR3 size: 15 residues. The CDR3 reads CASSSTGNSNQPQHF. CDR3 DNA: TGCGCCAGCAGCTCGACAGGGAATAGCAATCAGCCCCAGCATTTT. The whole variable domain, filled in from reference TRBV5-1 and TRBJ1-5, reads KAGVTQTPRYLIKTRGQQVTLSCSPISGHRSVSWYQQTPGQGLQFLFEYFSETQRNKGNFPGRFSGRQFSNSRSEMNVSTLELGDSALYLCASSSTGNSNQPQHFGDGTRLSIL.

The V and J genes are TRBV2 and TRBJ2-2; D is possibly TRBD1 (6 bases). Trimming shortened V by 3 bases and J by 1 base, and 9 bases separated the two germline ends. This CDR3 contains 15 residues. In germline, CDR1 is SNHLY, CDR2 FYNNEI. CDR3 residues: CASSEYRVNTGELFF. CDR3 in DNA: TGTGCCAGCAGTGAGTACAGGGTGAACACCGGGGAGCTGTTTTTT.

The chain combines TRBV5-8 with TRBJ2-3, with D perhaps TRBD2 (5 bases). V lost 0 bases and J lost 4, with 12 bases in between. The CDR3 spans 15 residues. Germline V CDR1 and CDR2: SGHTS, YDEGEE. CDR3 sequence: CASSLALAFADTQYF. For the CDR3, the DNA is TGTGCCAGCAGCTTGGCCCTAGCATTTGCAGATACGCAGTATTTT.

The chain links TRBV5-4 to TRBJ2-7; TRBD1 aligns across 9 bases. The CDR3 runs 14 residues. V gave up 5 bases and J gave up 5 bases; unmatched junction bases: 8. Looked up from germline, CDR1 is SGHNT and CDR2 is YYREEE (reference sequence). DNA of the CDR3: TGTGCCAGCAGGCGGACGGGACAGGGTAACGAGCAGTACTTC. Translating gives CASRRTGQGNEQYF.

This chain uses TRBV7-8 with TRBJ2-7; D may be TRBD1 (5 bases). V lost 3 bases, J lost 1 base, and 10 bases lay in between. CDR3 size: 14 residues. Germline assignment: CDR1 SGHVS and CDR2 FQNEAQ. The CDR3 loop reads CASSFRGRSYEQYF. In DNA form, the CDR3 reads TGTGCCAGCAGCTTTAGGGGCAGGTCCTACGAGCAGTACTTC.

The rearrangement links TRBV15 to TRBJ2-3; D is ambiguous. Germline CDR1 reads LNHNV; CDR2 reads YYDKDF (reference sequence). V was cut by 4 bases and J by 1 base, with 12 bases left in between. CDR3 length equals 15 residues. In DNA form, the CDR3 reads TGTGCCACCAGCAAAATAGTGTCTGGCACAGATACGCAGTATTTT. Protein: CATSKIVSGTDTQYF.

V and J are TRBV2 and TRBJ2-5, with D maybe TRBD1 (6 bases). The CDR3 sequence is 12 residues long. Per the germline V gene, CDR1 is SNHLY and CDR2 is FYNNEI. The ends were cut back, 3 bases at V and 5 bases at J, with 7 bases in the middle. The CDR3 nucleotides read TGTGCCAGCAGTGACAGGGGCGAGACCCAGTACTTC. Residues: CASSDRGETQYF.

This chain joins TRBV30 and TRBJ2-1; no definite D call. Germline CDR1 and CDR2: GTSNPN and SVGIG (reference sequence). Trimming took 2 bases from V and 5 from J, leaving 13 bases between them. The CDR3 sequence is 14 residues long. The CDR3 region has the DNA TGTGCCTGGAGTTTGCTACAGCTGCACAATGAGCAGTTCTTC. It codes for CAWSLLQLHNEQFF.

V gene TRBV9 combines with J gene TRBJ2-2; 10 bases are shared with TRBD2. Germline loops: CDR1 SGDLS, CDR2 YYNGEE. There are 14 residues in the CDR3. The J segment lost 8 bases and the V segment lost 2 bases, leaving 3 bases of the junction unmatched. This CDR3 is CASSVKTSGGELFF. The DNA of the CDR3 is TGTGCCAGCAGCGTCAAGACTAGCGGGGGGGAGCTGTTTTTT.

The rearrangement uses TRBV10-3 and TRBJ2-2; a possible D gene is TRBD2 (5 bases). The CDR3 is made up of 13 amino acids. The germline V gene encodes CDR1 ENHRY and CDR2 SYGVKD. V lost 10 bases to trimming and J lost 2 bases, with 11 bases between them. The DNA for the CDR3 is TGTGCCACCCAGGACTTAAACACCGGGGAGCTGTTTTTT. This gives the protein CATQDLNTGELFF.

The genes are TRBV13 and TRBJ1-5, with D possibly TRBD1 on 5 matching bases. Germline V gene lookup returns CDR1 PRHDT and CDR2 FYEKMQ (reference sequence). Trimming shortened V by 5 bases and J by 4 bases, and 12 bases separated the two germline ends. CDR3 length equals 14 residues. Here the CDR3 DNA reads TGTGCCAGCAGCATCGGGGGTTTAAATCAGCCCCAGCATTTT. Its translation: CASSIGGLNQPQHF.

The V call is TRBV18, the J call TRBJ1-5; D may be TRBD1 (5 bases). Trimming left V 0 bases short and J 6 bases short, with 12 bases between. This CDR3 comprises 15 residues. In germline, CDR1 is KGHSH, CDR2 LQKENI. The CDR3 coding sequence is TGTGCCAGCTCACCACCGGCAGGGTCGAGTCAGCCCCAGCATTTT. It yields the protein CASSPPAGSSQPQHF.

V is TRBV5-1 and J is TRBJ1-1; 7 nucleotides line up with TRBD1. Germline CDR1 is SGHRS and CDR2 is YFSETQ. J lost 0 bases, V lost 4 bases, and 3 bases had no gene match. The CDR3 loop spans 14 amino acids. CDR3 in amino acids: CASSMGQMNTEAFF. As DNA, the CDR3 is TGCGCCAGCAGCATGGGACAGATGAACACTGAAGCTTTCTTT.

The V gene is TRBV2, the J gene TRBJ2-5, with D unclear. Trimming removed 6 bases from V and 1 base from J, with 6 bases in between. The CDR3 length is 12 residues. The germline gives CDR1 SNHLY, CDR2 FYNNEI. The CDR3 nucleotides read TGTGCCAGCAGGGCTGCCCAAGAGACCCAGTACTTC. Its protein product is CASRAAQETQYF.